This paragraph covers one TCR beta chain sequence. This clonotype was recorded many times. What antigen it recognizes has not been identified. Per-nucleotide qualities are absent, and no much larger clonotype sits a single base away. The library was made by PCR. Sequencing instrument: Illumina HiSeq 4000. Bulk TCR libraries were made following a previously described method, with the TCR primers given in Table S5. The Qiagen AllPrep DNA/RNA kit was used to purify total RNA. Before any analysis, reads coming from multiple sequencing runs of the same library were combined into one pool. In the source study's methods: Only reads with exact TCR constant sequence were kept, trimmed to 150 nt, and grouped by their 12-nt molecular barcodes. Reads within each barcode group were sub-clustered using a 15% Levenshtein threshold, and quality-weighted consensus sequences were constructed for each RNA molecule. Non-functional sequences were excluded, and lower-count sequences lying one edit away from another sequence were also excluded. Based on a fit of two negative binomial distributions, barcode sub-clusters having less than 20% of the maximum read count were discarded. The public reads were reprocessed in TCRdb via fastp at Q25 and MiXCR, keeping in-frame beta chains. Rows merge per CDR3 protein into single entries with the most common DNA and genes. TCRdb, not the original authors, processed these V and J calls. The sample has approximately 670,000 distinct CDR3 sequences on record, about 20% of them singletons. Together, the top ten hold 0.7% to 1% of the sample.

These data are taken from a study of molecular identifiers for immune sequencing clone quantification (dated by TCRdb to the late 2010s). Regarding the complete study: For a replicate experiment, RNA from approximately 20,000 or 100,000 naive CD8 T cells was divided into five aliquots, of which four were sequenced. This methods study benchmarked molecular-identifier clustering-based TCR repertoire sequencing (MIDCIRS) and TCR RNA copy counting, using CD8 T cells to do so.

General study outcomes and caveats: When barcode sub-clustering was left out, chimeric consensus sequences inflated TCR diversity, with chimeras reaching as high as 47%. Modeling indicated about 3 TCR RNA copies recovered per cell, compared with about 10 by digital PCR, which implies a capture efficiency of about 31%. Highly expanded clone sizes could be underestimated if identical TCR molecules share a barcode. A single cell's worth of spiked-in Jurkat TCR RNA was reported detectable even among 750,000 to 1,000,000 naive CD8 T cells. Naive libraries contained spiked-in Jurkat TCR RNA (roughly 10 copies' worth), which is not part of the donor repertoire. Clones above 20 RNA copies held over 97% of molecules in CMV-specific effector cells but under 1% in naive cells.

Libraries of naive CD8 T cells were generated from about 19,000 to 1,100,000 sorted cells, with 10%, 30% or 50% of the purified RNA used. Naive CD8 T cells were FACS-sorted as CD8+CD4-CCR7+CD45RA+ on a BD FACSAria II into RLT Plus buffer. To test detection sensitivity, Jurkat RNA equal to over nine TCR copies was added to samples of about 17,000-1,100,000 naive CD8 T cells. CD8 T cells were enriched with RosetteSep CD8+ T Cell Enrichment Cocktail and Ficoll-Paque, followed by ACK red cell lysis. Trimming leaves V shorter by 0 bases and J shorter by 7 bases, with the junction holding 11 bases beyond the gene matches. From the cysteine up to the phenylalanine, the CDR3 has a length of 17 residues. The retained sequence is limited to the CDR3, 51 bases, with the frame set at the first base. From a lookup of the germline V gene, CDR1 and CDR2 are SGHAT and FQNNGV.

The chain is encoded by TRBV11-2 joined to TRBJ2-7; 11 central bases correspond to TRBD2. The sample was naive CD8+ T cells from blood, with Jurkat cell RNA spiked in. The cell subset or site label here, explained by the study, means: FACS-sorted CD8+CD4-CCR7+CD45RA+ naive T cells. This receptor was taken from a human donor in good health. Some libraries in this study had Jurkat cell RNA spiked in. The DNA sequence is given as TGTGCCAGCAGCTTAGATCCAAGACTAGCGGGGCGGGGAGAGCAGTACTTC. It translates as CASSLDPRLAGRGEQYF.